The following is a T cell receptor beta chain sequence with its context. The CDR3 spans 12 residues. Trimming removed 0 bases from V and 10 bases from J, with 7 bases in between. The germline V gene encodes CDR1 SGDLS and CDR2 YYNGEE. The data originate from a study of T cell responses to AZD1222 COVID-19 vaccine. The assay was immunoSEQ multiplex PCR, and TCRdb's table has in-frame clones only and misses some. The sample contains about 140,000 clones, less than 95% of which appear only once. Sequencing was performed on peripheral blood, taken 28 days after the second dose of the MenACWY control vaccine. The receptor comes from an adult who received the MenACWY meningococcal vaccine as a control. This rearrangement joins TRBV9 to TRBJ1-4; perhaps TRBD1 as D (5 bases). The CDR3 DNA follows: TGTGCCAGCAGCGTAGCTGGGGGAAAACTGTTTTTT. It encodes CASSVAGGKLFF.